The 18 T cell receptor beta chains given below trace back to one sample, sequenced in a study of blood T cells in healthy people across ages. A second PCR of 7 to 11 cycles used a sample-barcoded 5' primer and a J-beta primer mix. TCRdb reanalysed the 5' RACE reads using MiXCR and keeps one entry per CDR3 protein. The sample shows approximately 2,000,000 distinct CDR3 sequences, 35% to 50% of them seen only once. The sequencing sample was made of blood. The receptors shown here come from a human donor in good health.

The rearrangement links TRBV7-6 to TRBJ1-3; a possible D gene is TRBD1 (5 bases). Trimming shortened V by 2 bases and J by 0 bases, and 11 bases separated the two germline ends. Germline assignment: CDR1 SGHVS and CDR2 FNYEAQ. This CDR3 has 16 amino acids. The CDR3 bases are TGTGCCAGCAGCTTACTACAGGCGTCCTCTGGAAACACCATATATTTT. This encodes CASSLLQASSGNTIYF.

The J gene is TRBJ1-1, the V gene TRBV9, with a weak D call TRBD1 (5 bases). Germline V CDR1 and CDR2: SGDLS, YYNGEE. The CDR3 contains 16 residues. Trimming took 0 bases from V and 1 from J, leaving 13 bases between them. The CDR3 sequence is CASSVGRGPTNTEAFF. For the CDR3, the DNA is TGTGCCAGCAGCGTAGGGAGGGGACCAACGAACACTGAAGCTTTCTTT.

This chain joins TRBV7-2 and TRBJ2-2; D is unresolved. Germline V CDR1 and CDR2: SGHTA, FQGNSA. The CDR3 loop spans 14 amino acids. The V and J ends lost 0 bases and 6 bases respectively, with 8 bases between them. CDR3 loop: CASSLAGNPGELFF. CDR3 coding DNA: TGTGCCAGCAGCTTAGCTGGAAACCCCGGGGAGCTGTTTTTT.

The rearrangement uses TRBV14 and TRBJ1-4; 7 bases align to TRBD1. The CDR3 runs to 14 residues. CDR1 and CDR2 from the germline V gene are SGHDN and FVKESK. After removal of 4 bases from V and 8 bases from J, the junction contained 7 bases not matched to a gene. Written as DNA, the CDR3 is TGTGCCAGCAGCCGACAGGGACCGGTCGAAAAACTGTTTTTT. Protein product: CASSRQGPVEKLFF.

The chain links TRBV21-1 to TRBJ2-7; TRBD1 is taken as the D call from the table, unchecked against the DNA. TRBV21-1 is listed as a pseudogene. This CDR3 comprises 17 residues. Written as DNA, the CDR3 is TGTGCCAGCAGCGTGTGCCCGGGACAGGGGTCAACCTACGAGCAGTACTTC. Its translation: CASSVCPGQGSTYEQYF.

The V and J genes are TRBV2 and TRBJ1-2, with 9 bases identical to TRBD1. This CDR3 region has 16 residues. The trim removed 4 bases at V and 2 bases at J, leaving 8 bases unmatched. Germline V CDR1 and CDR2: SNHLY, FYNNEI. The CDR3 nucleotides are TGTGCCAGCAGTGGGACAGGGGAGAAAAGGAACTATGGCTACACCTTC. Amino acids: CASSGTGEKRNYGYTF.

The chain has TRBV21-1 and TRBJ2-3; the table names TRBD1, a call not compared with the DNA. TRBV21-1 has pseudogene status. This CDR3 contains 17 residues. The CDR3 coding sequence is TGTGCCAGCAGCCCTGGGGAGAGGACAGGGGGCACAGATACGCAGTATTTT. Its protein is CASSPGERTGGTDTQYF.

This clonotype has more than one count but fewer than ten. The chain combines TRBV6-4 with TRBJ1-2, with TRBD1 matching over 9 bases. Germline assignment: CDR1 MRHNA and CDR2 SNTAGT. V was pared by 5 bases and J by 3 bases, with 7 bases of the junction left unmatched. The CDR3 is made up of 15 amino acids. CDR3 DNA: TGTGCCAGCAGTCCGCGACAGGGGGGACACTATGGCTACACCTTC. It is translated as CASSPRQGGHYGYTF.

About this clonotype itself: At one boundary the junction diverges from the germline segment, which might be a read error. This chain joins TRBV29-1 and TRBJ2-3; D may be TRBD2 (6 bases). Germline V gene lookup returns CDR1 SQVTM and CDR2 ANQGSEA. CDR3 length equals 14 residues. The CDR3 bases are TGCAGCGTTCGATGGGGGGTACTGGCAGATTCGCAGTATTTT. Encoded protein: CSVRWGVLADSQYF.

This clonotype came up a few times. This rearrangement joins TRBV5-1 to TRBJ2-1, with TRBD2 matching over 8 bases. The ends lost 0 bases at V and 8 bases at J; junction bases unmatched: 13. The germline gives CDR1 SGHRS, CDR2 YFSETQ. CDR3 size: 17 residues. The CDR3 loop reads CASSLVKRGSSLDEQFF. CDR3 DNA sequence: TGCGCCAGCAGCTTGGTGAAGCGGGGGTCATCCCTCGATGAGCAGTTCTTC.

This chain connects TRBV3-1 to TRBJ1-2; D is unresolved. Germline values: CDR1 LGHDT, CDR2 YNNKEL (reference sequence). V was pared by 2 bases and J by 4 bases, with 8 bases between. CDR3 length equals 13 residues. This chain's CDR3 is CASSQISTYGYTF. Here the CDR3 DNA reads TGTGCCAGCAGCCAAATCTCCACCTATGGCTACACCTTC.

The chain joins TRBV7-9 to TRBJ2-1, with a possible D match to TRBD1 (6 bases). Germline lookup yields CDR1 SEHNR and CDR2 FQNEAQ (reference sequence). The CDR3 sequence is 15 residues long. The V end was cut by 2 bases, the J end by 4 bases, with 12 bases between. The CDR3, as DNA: TGTGCCAGCAGCTTACCCTGGACAGAGTACAATGAGCAGTTCTTC. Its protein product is CASSLPWTEYNEQFF.

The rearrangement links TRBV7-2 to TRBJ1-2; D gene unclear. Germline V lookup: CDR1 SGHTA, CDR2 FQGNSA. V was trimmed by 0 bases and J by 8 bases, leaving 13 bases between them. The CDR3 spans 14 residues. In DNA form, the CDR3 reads TGTGCCAGCAGCTTAGCTTGGGTTCCTGAGGGCTACACCTTC. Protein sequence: CASSLAWVPEGYTF.

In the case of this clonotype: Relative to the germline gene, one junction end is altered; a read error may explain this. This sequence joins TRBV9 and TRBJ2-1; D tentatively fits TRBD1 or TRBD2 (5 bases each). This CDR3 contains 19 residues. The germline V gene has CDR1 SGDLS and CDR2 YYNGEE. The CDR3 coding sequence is TGTGCCAGCAGCGTAGGAGCCCGCGGTTTGAGGGGCTCCTACAATGAGGAGTTCTTC. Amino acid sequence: CASSVGARGLRGSYNEEFF. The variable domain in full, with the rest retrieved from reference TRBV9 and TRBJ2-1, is DSGVTQTPKHLITATGQRVTLRCSPRSGDLSVYWYQQSLDQGLQFLIQYYNGEERAKGNILERFSAQQFPDLHSELNLSSLELGDSALYFCASSVGARGLRGSYNEEFFGPGTRLTVL.

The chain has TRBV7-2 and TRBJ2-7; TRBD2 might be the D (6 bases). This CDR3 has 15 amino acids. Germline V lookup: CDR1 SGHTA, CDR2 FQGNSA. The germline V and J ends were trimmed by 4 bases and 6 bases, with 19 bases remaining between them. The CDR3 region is CASSYTTGRGFEQYF. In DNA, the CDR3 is TGTGCCAGCAGCTACACAACCGGGAGAGGCTTCGAGCAGTACTTC.

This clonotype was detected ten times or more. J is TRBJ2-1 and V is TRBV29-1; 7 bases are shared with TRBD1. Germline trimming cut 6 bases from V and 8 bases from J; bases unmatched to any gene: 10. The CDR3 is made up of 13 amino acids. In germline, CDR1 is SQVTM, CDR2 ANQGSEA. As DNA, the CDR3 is TGCAGCGTAGAGAGACAGGGTTACGATGAGCAGTTCTTC. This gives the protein CSVERQGYDEQFF.

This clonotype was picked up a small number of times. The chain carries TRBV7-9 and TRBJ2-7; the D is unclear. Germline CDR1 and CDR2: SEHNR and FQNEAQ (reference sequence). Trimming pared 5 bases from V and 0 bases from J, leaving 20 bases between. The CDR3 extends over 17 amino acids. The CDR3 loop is CASSLPRLRDDSYEQYF. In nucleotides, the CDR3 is TGTGCCAGCAGCCTACCCAGACTTAGGGATGACTCCTACGAGCAGTACTTC.

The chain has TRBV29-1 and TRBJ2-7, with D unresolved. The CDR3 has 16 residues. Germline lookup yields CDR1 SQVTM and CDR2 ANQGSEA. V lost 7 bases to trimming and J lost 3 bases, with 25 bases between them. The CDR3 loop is CSAMKIPGKDVYEQYF. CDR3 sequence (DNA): TGCAGCGCTATGAAAATCCCTGGGAAGGATGTCTACGAGCAGTACTTC.